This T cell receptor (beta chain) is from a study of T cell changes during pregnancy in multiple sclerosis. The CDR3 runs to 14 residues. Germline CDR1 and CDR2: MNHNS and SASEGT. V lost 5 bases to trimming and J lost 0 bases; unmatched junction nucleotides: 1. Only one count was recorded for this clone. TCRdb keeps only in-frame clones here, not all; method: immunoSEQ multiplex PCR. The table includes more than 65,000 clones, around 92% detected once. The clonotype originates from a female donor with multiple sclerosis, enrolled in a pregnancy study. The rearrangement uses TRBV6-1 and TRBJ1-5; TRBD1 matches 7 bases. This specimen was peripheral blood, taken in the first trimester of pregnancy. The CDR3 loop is CASSWTGSNQPQHF. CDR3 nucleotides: TGTGCCAGCAGTTGGACAGGTAGCAATCAGCCCCAGCATTTT.